Each of the 5 T cell receptor beta chains below was sequenced from the same sample in a study of T cell repertoires in cytomegalovirus infection. From the reads, TCRdb called clonotypes with MiXCR, one entry per CDR3 protein. The data contain approximately 180,000 distinct CDR3 sequences, approximately 20% of them seen just once; the ten biggest clones take up roughly 2.9%. Sample: PBMCs. The receptor set was obtained from a human donor in good health (CMV status not recorded). Some clones in this sample may be carry-over from other donors' samples.

Many counts were recorded for this clonotype. V usage is TRBV7-8 and J usage is TRBJ2-7; 10 bases fit TRBD1. Germline V gives CDR1 SGHVS, CDR2 FQNEAQ. J gave up 5 bases and V 4 bases, and 14 bases lay outside the gene matches. This CDR3 region has 17 residues. The chain's CDR3 is CASSSPRPGQGRNEQYF. DNA for the CDR3: TGTGCCAGCAGCTCCCCCAGGCCGGGACAGGGGAGAAACGAGCAGTACTTC.

This clonotype appeared many times. The CDR3 bases are TGTGCCAGCAGCCCGGGACTAGCGGGAGAGTCCTACAATGAGCAGTTCTTC. This sequence encodes CASSPGLAGESYNEQFF. The chain uses TRBV7-6 and TRBJ2-1; 14 nucleotides line up with TRBD2. Unmatched junction bases numbered 4, after V lost 5 bases and J lost 1 base. Germline lookup yields CDR1 SGHVS and CDR2 FNYEAQ. The CDR3 has 17 residues.

There are many counts of this clonotype. V usage is TRBV7-2 and J usage is TRBJ1-4; no clear D gene. The CDR3 runs 15 residues. V was cut by 5 bases and J by 0 bases, with 10 bases left in between. CDR1 is SGHTA, CDR2 FQGNSA, per germline. CDR3 residues: CASSLVGTTNEKLFF. CDR3 sequence (DNA): TGTGCCAGCAGCCTAGTTGGGACAACTAATGAAAAACTGTTTTTT.

For this clonotype: Possible read error: a much larger clone is one base away. This chain links TRBV7-8 with TRBJ1-1; no clear D. V lost 10 bases and J lost 1, with 13 bases in between. Per germline, CDR1 SGHVS and CDR2 FQNEAQ. This CDR3 region has 13 residues. The CDR3 DNA follows: TGTGCCATCGATCTTAAGGGGAACACTGAAGCTTTCTTT. It yields the protein CAIDLKGNTEAFF.

The sample holds many counts of this clonotype. The rearrangement uses TRBV7-2 and TRBJ1-1; perhaps TRBD1 as D (6 bases). The CDR3 length is 15 residues. Per the germline V gene, CDR1 is SGHTA and CDR2 is FQGNSA. Trimming stripped 3 bases from V and 6 bases from J, with 17 bases between. In DNA form, the CDR3 reads TGTGCCAGCAGCTTCAAGGCAGGGGCGCCCGCTGAAGCTTTCTTT. Translating it yields CASSFKAGAPAEAFF. Filled out from reference TRBV7-2 and TRBJ1-1, the complete variable domain reads GAGVSQSPSNKVTEKGKDVELRCDPISGHTALYWYRQSLGQGLEFLIYFQGNSAPDKSGLPSDRFSAERTGGSVSTLTIQRTQQEDSAVYLCASSFKAGAPAEAFFGQGTRLTVV.